A selection of T cell receptor beta chains follows, all from one sample in a study of shared clonotypes between healthy human individuals. TCRdb keeps only in-frame clones here, not all; method: immunoSEQ multiplex PCR. The top ten clones hold over 1.3% of a sample with some 980,000 clones, about three quarters of them seen once. Material: memory CD4+ T cells sorted from blood. The receptor set was obtained from a man younger than 35 in good health. Each CDR3 is given with its conserved first and last residue. The order of the fields is D gene, V gene, clone size, J gene, CDR3 DNA, CDR3 protein. A D gene is named only where the DNA matches it firmly. A clone size is listed for some rows: how often the clone was seen (once, few, many), or a class if it is expanded.

>-|TRBV29-1|-|TRBJ2-7
TGCAGCGTTGGGCGGGCCCATCAGAATTCCTACGAGCAGTACTTC
CSVGRAHQNSYEQYF
>TRBD2|TRBV19|once|TRBJ2-7
TGTGCCAGTAGTTCCAGGACTAGCGGGAGGGCCGGGGAGCAGTACTTC
CASSSRTSGRAGEQYF
>-|TRBV15|-|TRBJ2-7
TGTGCCACCAGCAGAGTGGGGGCCCCAACCCTCTACGAGCAGTACTTC
CATSRVGAPTLYEQYF
>-|TRBV30|-|TRBJ1-1
TGTGCCTGGAACCCAGTAGGAGGGATGAACACTGAAGCTTTCTTT
CAWNPVGGMNTEAFF
>-|TRBV5-1|-|TRBJ1-2
TGCGCCAGCAGCTTATCCACGCCCGGGGCCGAGGGTGGCTACACCTTC
CASSLSTPGAEGGYTF
>-|TRBV5-1|-|TRBJ2-6
TGCGCCAGCAGCTTGGCCGAGGGGTTCGGGGCCAACGTCCTGACTTTC
CASSLAEGFGANVLTF
>TRBD2|TRBV27|-|TRBJ2-3
TGTGCCAGCAGCGGACTAGGAAAGGTTCTAGATACGCAGTATTTT
CASSGLGKVLDTQYF
>TRBD1|TRBV5-1|-|TRBJ2-5
TGCGCCAGCAGCTCGACAGGGACCATTCGGAAGACCCAGTACTTC
CASSSTGTIRKTQYF
>TRBD2|TRBV7-2|-|TRBJ2-4
TGTGCCAGCAGCTCCGCGGGAGGGGTGGCCAAAAACATTCAGTACTTC
CASSSAGGVAKNIQYF
>TRBD1|TRBV7-9|few|TRBJ1-1
TGTGCCAGCAGCCTGGCAGGGACAGGGGTATACACTGAAGCTTTCTTT
CASSLAGTGVYTEAFF
>TRBD2|TRBV6-5|few|TRBJ2-1
TGTGCCAGCAGTTATCTGAGCGGGGTAAATGAGCAGTTCTTC
CASSYLSGVNEQFF
>-|TRBV10-3|-|TRBJ2-7
TGTGCCACCAGGACCAGAGATAGCTACGAGCAGTACTTC
CATRTRDSYEQYF
>-|TRBV7-2|-|TRBJ1-5
TGTGCCAGCAGCTTAGAGGAGTTTCAGCCCCAGCATTTT
CASSLEEFQPQHF
>-|TRBV7-2|-|TRBJ2-3
TGTGCCAGCAGCCCCGCCGCGGATACGCAGTATTTT
CASSPAADTQYF
>TRBD1|TRBV5-1|few|TRBJ2-7
TGCGCCAGCAGCAAGGGACAGGTAAACTACGAGCAGTACTTC
CASSKGQVNYEQYF
>TRBD1|TRBV10-3|few|TRBJ1-1
TGTGCCATCAGGGGACAGGGGTCGGACACTGAAGCTTTCTTT
CAIRGQGSDTEAFF
>TRBD1|TRBV5-1|-|TRBJ2-7
TGCGCCAGCAGCTTGGGACAGGGGAGGATCGACGAGCAGTACTTC
CASSLGQGRIDEQYF
>-|TRBV6-6|-|TRBJ1-5
TGTGCCAGCAGTTACTGGCAAGGGGATCAGCCCCAGCATTTT
CASSYWQGDQPQHF
>-|TRBV18|-|TRBJ1-2
TGTGCCAGCTCACCGGCGGGGGCAGGGTATGGCTACACCTTC
CASSPAGAGYGYTF
>TRBD1|TRBV5-8|-|TRBJ2-2
TGTGCCAGCAGCCAGACAGGGGGTTCGAACACCGGGGAGCTGTTTTTT
CASSQTGGSNTGELFF
>TRBD1|TRBV28|few|TRBJ2-7
TGTGCCAGCACCGACAGGGGGTACTACGAGCAGTACTTC
CASTDRGYYEQYF
>-|TRBV2|-|TRBJ1-4
TGTGCCAGCAGTGAAAACCTGAATGAAAAACTGTTTTTT
CASSENLNEKLFF
>-|TRBV29-1|-|TRBJ1-1
TGCAGCGTTTCGGAAGGGGGTTCCACTGAAGCTTTCTTT
CSVSEGGSTEAFF
>TRBD1|TRBV11-2|once|TRBJ1-4
TGTGCCAGCAGCCCAGGGGGGGGAGCTAATGAAAAACTGTTTTTT
CASSPGGGANEKLFF
>-|TRBV7-2|-|TRBJ1-2
TGTGCCAGCAGCTCCGAAACCGGGACACGCTATGGCTACACCTTC
CASSSETGTRYGYTF
>-|TRBV9|few|TRBJ2-1
TGTGCCAGCAGCGTAGCTGACGCGGTCCGGTATGAGCAGTTCTTC
CASSVADAVRYEQFF
>-|TRBV19|many|TRBJ1-5
TGTGCCAGTAGTGCCGTACAGGGACTTAGCAATCAGCCCCAGCATTTT
CASSAVQGLSNQPQHF
>-|TRBV6-5|-|TRBJ2-3
TGTGCCAGCAGTTCGGGGGGCACGCAGTATTTT
CASSSGGTQYF
>TRBD1|TRBV18|once|TRBJ2-3
TGTGCCAGCTCACCCCAGGGACAGGTCACAGATACGCAGTATTTT
CASSPQGQVTDTQYF
>-|TRBV11-2|-|TRBJ1-3
TGTGCCAGCAGCCCCAGGATAGGCTCTGGAAACACCATATATTTT
CASSPRIGSGNTIYF
>-|TRBV7-2|-|TRBJ1-1
TGTGCCAGCACCCCGCGGCAGGCGCGCGAAGCTTTCTTT
CASTPRQAREAFF
>-|TRBV6-6|few|TRBJ2-7
TGTGCCAGCAGTTTCAGGGGAACCTACGAGCAGTACTTC
CASSFRGTYEQYF
>-|TRBV19|-|TRBJ1-1
TGTGCCAGTAGTATAGGGGCCCCTACGGTGAACACTGAAGCTTTCTTT
CASSIGAPTVNTEAFF
>-|TRBV19|-|TRBJ2-3
TGTGCCAGTAGTTGGAGGGCCGGAGATACGCAGTATTTT
CASSWRAGDTQYF
>-|TRBV4-2|-|TRBJ2-1
TGTGCCAGCAGCCGTTACAATGAGCAGTTCTTC
CASSRYNEQFF
>-|TRBV5-1|-|TRBJ2-1
TGCGCCAGCACGGGTGGGGGCTCCTACAATGAGCAGTTCTTC
CASTGGGSYNEQFF
>TRBD2|TRBV9|-|TRBJ2-2
TGTGCCAGCAGAGTCGGGACTAGCGGGAGGGAGGACGGGGAGCTGTTTTTT
CASRVGTSGREDGELFF
>-|TRBV6-1|-|TRBJ1-4
TGTGCCAGCAGTGAAGGGCAGCAAGAAAAACTGTTTTTT
CASSEGQQEKLFF
>-|TRBV6-5|-|TRBJ1-2
TGTGCCAGCAGTTACGGGGCAGGGCCTGGCTACACCTTC
CASSYGAGPGYTF
>TRBD1|TRBV5-1|-|TRBJ1-2
TGCGCCAGCAGCTTTATTGACAGGGACTATGGCTACACCTTC
CASSFIDRDYGYTF
>-|TRBV11-2|-|TRBJ2-5
TGTGCCAGCAGCTCCTTGACCGGGACCCAGTACTTC
CASSSLTGTQYF
>-|TRBV2|-|TRBJ1-1
TGTGCCAGCAGTGAGGAAGGGGGTGCGAACACTGAAGCTTTCTTT
CASSEEGGANTEAFF
>-|TRBV19|-|TRBJ1-6
TGTGCCAGCAGGATTTCGACTCCTTCGGATAATTCACCCCTCCACTTT
CASRISTPSDNSPLHF
>-|TRBV6-6|-|TRBJ1-2
TGTGCCAGCAGTTACTCAAACAGGGAACGCTATGGCTACACCTTC
CASSYSNRERYGYTF
>TRBD1|TRBV6-5|-|TRBJ1-2
TGTGCCAGCAGTTACTCGAGACAGGGTTATGGCTACACCTTC
CASSYSRQGYGYTF